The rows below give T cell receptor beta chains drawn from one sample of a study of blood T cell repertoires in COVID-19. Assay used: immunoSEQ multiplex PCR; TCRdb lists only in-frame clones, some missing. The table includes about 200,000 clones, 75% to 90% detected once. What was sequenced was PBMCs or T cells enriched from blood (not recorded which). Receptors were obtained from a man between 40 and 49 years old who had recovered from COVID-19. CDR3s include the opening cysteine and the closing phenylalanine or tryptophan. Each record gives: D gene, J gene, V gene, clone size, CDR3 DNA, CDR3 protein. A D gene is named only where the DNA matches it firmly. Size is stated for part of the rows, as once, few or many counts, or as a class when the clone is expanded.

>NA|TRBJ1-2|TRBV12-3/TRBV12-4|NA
TGTGCCAGCAGACGGACAGCTGCCGATGGCTACACCTTC
CASRRTAADGYTF
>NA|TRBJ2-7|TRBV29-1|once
TGCAGCGTGGGTACAAACCCGGGCGAGCAGTACTTC
CSVGTNPGEQYF
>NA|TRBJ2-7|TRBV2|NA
TGTGCCAGCAGTGAAAACCCGATCGGGTACGAGCAGTACTTC
CASSENPIGYEQYF
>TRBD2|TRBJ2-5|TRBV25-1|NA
TGTGCCAGCAGACTAGCGGGAGGCCCTCACGGGGAAGAGACCCAGTACTTC
CASRLAGGPHGEETQYF
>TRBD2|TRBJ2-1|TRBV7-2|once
TGTGCCAGCAGCTTAGCGGGACTAGCCACTTCCTACAATGAGCAGTTCTTC
CASSLAGLATSYNEQFF
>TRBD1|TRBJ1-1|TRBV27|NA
TGTGCCAGCAGTTACTACAGCAGGGGGAGGACTGAAGCTTTCTTT
CASSYYSRGRTEAFF
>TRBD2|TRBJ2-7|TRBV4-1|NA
TGCGCCAGCGCAAGGGTAGCGGGACCCTACGAGCAGTACTTC
CASARVAGPYEQYF
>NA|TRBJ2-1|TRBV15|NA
TGTGCCACCAGCACCAGGACTCGGGGCTCCTACAATGAGCAGTTCTTC
CATSTRTRGSYNEQFF
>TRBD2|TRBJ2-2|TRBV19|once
TGTGCCAGTAGTATTTCAGGCGGGAGGGGGAACACCGGGGAGCTGTTTTTT
CASSISGGRGNTGELFF
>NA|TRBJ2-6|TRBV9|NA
TGTGCCAGCAGCTTTGACAGACCCTCTGGGGCCAACGTCCTGACTTTC
CASSFDRPSGANVLTF
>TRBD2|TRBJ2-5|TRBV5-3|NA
TGTGCCAGAAGGCAAACACCCCCCGGTGCGGGAGTGGGAGAGACCCAGTACTTC
CARRQTPPGAGVGETQYF
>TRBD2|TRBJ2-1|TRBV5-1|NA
TGCGCCAGCAGCTTGGGGGGCACATACATAGCGGGAGGGTTTGAGCAGTTCTTC
CASSLGGTYIAGGFEQFF
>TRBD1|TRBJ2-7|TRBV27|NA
TGTGCCAGCAGTTTGGACAGGGGGTTGGGCGAGCAGTACTTC
CASSLDRGLGEQYF
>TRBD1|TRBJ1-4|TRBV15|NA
TGTGCCACCAGCAGGGGGGACAGGGGGCGAAAAAAACTGTTTTTT
CATSRGDRGRKKLFF
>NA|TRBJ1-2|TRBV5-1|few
TGCGCCAGCAGCTTGGCGCGAGGAAAGTTCTATGGCTACACCTTC
CASSLARGKFYGYTF
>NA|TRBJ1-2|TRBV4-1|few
TGCGCCAGCAGGGGAGATGGAGGGAGCAGCCATGGCTACACCTTC
CASRGDGGSSHGYTF
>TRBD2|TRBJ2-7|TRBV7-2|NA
TGTGCCAGCAGCCCAGAAGCGGGAGTCCTTTCCTACGAGCAGTACTTC
CASSPEAGVLSYEQYF
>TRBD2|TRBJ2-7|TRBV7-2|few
TGTGCCAGCAGTCGTACCGGGACTAGCCACGAGCAGTACTTC
CASSRTGTSHEQYF
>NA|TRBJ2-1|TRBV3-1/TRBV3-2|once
TGTGCCAGCAGCCGGAGAGGCTCCTACAATGAGCAGTTCTTC
CASSRRGSYNEQFF
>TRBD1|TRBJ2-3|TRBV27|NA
TGTGCCAGCAGGATAGACAGGGTAGCAGATACGCAGTATTTT
CASRIDRVADTQYF
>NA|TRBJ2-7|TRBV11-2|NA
TGTGCCAGCAGCCCCGACCCCAGACAGACCTACGAGCAGTACTTC
CASSPDPRQTYEQYF
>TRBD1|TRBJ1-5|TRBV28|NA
TGTGCCAGCACTATTCCCGGCTGGGACAGACGTAATCAGCCCCAGCATTTT
CASTIPGWDRRNQPQHF
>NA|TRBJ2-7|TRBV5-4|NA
TGTGCCAGCAGCCGTACCGACAAAACAGGCGGGGTCTACGAGCAGTACTTC
CASSRTDKTGGVYEQYF
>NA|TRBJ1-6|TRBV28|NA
TGTGCCAGCAGTTCGCCGACAGTCTATAATTCACCCCTCCACTTT
CASSSPTVYNSPLHF
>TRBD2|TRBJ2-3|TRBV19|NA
TGTGCCAGTAGTAGGACTAGCGGGCCAGATACGCAGTATTTT
CASSRTSGPDTQYF
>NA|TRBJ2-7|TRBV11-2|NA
TGTGCCAGCAGCGACGTAACGGGACTGGCCTACGAGCAGTACTTC
CASSDVTGLAYEQYF
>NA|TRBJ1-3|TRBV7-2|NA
TGTGCCAGCAGCTTAGGGCTGGGAAACACCATATATTTT
CASSLGLGNTIYF
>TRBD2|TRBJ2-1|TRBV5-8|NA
TGTGCCAGCAGAGGGCCGGGGAGCGGGAGGACGAATGAGCAGTTCTTC
CASRGPGSGRTNEQFF
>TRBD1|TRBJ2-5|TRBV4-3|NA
TGCGCCAGCAGCCAATTAACCGGGACAGAGAAAGAGACCCAGTACTTC
CASSQLTGTEKETQYF
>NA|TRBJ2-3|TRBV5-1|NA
TGCGCCAGCAGTAACGGGGGCACAGATACGCAGTATTTT
CASSNGGTDTQYF
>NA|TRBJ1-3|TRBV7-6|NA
TGTGCCAGCAGCTCAGGGGCTGGAAACACCATATATTTT
CASSSGAGNTIYF
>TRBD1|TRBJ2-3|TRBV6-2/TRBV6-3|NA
TGTGCCAGCAGTTACTTCAGGGGGCTAGATACGCAGTATTTT
CASSYFRGLDTQYF
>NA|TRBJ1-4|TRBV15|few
TGTGCCACCAGCAGAGTGACGGAGGGTTCTGAGATGAGGAAACTGTTTTTT
CATSRVTEGSEMRKLFF
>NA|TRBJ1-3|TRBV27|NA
TGTGCCAGTAGGGGTGGAAACACCATATATTTT
CASRGGNTIYF
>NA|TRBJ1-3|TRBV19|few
TGTGCCAGTAGTCCTCAGGGCCCTGGAAACACCATATATTTT
CASSPQGPGNTIYF
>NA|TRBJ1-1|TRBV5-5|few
TGTGCCAGCAGGGCCAGCGGGAACACTGAAGCTTTCTTT
CASRASGNTEAFF
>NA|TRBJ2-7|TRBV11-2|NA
TGTGCCAGCAGCTCCTCGAGCTCCTACGAGCAGTACTTC
CASSSSSSYEQYF
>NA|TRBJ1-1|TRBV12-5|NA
TGTGCTAGTGGTTTGTCAATGAACACTGAAGCTTTCTTT
CASGLSMNTEAFF
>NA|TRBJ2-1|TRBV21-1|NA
TGTGCCAGCAGCAGTAACACTAGCTCGGAAGGATCCTACAATGAGCAGTTCTTC
CASSSNTSSEGSYNEQFF
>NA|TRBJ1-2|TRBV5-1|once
TGCGCCAGCAGCTTGAGCGGCAACTATGGCTACACCTTC
CASSLSGNYGYTF
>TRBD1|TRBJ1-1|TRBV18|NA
TGTGCCAGCTCACCGGGACAGGGGAACACTGAAGCTTTCTTT
CASSPGQGNTEAFF
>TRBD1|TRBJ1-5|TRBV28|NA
TGTGCCAGCAGTCCTCCGGGACAGTCTTATCAGCCCCAGCATTTT
CASSPPGQSYQPQHF
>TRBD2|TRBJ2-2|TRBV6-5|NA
TGTGCCAGCAGTTACTGGGGGGGGTACACCGGGGAGCTGTTTTTT
CASSYWGGYTGELFF
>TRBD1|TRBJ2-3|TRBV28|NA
TGTGCCAGCAGTTTTGCCAGGGGGCTTATGGATACGCAGTATTTT
CASSFARGLMDTQYF
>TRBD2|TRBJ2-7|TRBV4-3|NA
TGCGCCAGCAGCCAAGCGCCGGGACTAGCTGTTGAGCAGTACTTC
CASSQAPGLAVEQYF
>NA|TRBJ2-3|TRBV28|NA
TGTGCCAGCACCCTCGCCACCCCGGACTTTTCTGCAGATACGCAGTATTTT
CASTLATPDFSADTQYF
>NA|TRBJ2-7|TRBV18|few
TGTGCCAGCTCACCAGGGAGCTCCTACGAGCAGTACTTC
CASSPGSSYEQYF
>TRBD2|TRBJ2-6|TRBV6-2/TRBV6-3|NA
TGTGCCAGCAGCAGACCGGGGGGACGAATAGGAGGGGCCAACGTCCTGACTTTC
CASSRPGGRIGGANVLTF
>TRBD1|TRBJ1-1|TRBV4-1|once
TGCGCCAGCAGCCTACGACAGGGGGTATCGGGGCACACTGAAGCTTTCTTT
CASSLRQGVSGHTEAFF
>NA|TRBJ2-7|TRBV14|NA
TGTGCCAGCAGCCAGGCACTAACGTTCCTGGAGCAGTACTTC
CASSQALTFLEQYF
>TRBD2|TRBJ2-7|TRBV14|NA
TGTGCCAGCAGCCAAGGACTAGCTGGGCAATACTTC
CASSQGLAGQYF
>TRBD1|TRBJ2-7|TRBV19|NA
TGTGCCAGTCCGGACAGGGACTACGAGCAGTACTTC
CASPDRDYEQYF
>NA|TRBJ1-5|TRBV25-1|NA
TGTGCCAGCCCTGTCTCCCCTCGGGGCAATCAGCCCCAGCATTTT
CASPVSPRGNQPQHF
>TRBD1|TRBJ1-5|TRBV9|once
TGTGCCAGCAGCCCTGGGACAGAATTCAATCAGCCCCAGCATTTT
CASSPGTEFNQPQHF
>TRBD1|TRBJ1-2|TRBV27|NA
TGTGCCAGCAGTCCGTACAGGGGGGGATGGGGCTACACCTTC
CASSPYRGGWGYTF